This T cell receptor (beta chain) was retrieved from a study of T cells in localized non-small cell lung cancer. Study conclusions and caveats: Elevated circulating T cell density in blood was associated with longer overall survival. Out of the top 100 tumor clones, a median approximately 57 were seen in adjacent lung. Heterogeneity stays possible, as sequencing covered only one tumor region. In uninvolved adjacent lung, T cell clonality reached its highest value, exceeding tumor.

TCRdb's copy holds only in-frame clones and misses some; the assay was immunoSEQ multiplex PCR. The sample records around 91,000 clones, 87% being singletons. Of note for this clone: As yet, its antigen is unknown.

Trimming took 4 bases from V and 0 from J, leaving 13 bases between them. Germline CDR1 SGHRS, CDR2 YFSETQ. This CDR3 region has 16 residues. The sequenced sample was peripheral blood, obtained before any cancer treatment. This TCR derives from a man aged 40-75 years with stage I squamous cell lung carcinoma. V is TRBV5-1 and J is TRBJ2-2; D is uncertain. The CDR3 sequence: CASSPAGRSNTGELFF. CDR3 sequence (DNA): TGCGCCAGCAGCCCAGCCGGCAGGTCGAACACCGGGGAGCTGTTTTTT.